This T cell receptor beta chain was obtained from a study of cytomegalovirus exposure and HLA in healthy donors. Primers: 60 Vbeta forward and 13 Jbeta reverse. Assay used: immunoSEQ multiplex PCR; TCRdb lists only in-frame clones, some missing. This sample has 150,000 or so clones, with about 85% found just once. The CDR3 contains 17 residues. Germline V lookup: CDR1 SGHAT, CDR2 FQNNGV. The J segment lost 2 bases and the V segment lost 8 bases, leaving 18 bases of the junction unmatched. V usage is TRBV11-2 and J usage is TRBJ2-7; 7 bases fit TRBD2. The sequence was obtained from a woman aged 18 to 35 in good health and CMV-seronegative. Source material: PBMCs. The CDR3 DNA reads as TGTGCCAGCCAAGAGTTCCAGCGGGACTCCGAAACCTACGAGCAGTACTTC. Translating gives CASQEFQRDSETYEQYF.